One sample yielded the 10 T cell receptor beta chains listed below, sequenced in a study of T cell responses to AZD1222 COVID-19 vaccine. The method was immunoSEQ multiplex PCR; TCRdb's version includes in-frame clones alone and lacks a portion of them. The repertoire holds approximately 84,000 clones, with around four fifths as singletons. This specimen consisted of peripheral blood, obtained 28 days after the second AZD1222 dose. The receptor source for this set is an adult who received the AZD1222 COVID-19 vaccine.

This clone has only one observation. The chain carries TRBV6-2 or TRBV6-3 and TRBJ2-7, with 9 bases lining up with TRBD1. CDR1 MNHEY and CDR2 SVGEGT come from the germline V gene. Losses at the gene ends were 4 bases for V and 1 base for J; bases not matched to a gene: 11. This CDR3 region has 17 residues. The CDR3 loop reads CASSSLLDRGTSYEQYF. For the CDR3, the DNA is TGTGCCAGCAGTTCACTATTGGACAGGGGAACATCCTACGAGCAGTACTTC.

V is TRBV13 and J is TRBJ1-2; a weak D match, TRBD1 (6 bases). V lost 9 bases and J 3 bases, leaving 14 bases between the germline ends. The CDR3 sequence is 13 residues long. CDR1 and CDR2 (germline): PRHDT, FYEKMQ (reference sequence). CDR3 DNA sequence: TGTGCCAGTTCCGTGGGGGCGCACTATGGCTACACCTTC. Translation: CASSVGAHYGYTF.

J is TRBJ1-6 and V is TRBV7-9; D remains ambiguous. Trimming took 1 base from V and 9 from J, leaving 7 bases between them. This CDR3 is built from 13 residues. CDR1 SEHNR and CDR2 FQNEAQ come from the germline V gene (reference sequence). The CDR3 here is CASSLDEGSPLHF. The CDR3, as DNA: TGTGCCAGCAGCTTAGATGAGGGTTCACCCCTCCACTTT.

The chain uses TRBV15 and TRBJ1-2, with a weak D call TRBD1 (5 bases). Germline V CDR1 and CDR2: LNHNV, YYDKDF (reference sequence). The CDR3 contains 13 residues. Trimming took 0 bases from V and 9 from J, leaving 11 bases between them. The DNA of the CDR3 is TGTGCCACCAGCAGAGATGGGGCAAGAAGCTACACCTTC. This encodes CATSRDGARSYTF.

This sequence joins TRBV7-2 and TRBJ1-2; no firm D call. This CDR3 is 14 amino acids long. V was clipped by 4 bases and J by 5 bases, with 14 bases between them. CDR1 SGHTA and CDR2 FQGNSA come from the germline V gene. CDR3 sequence: CASSYSPTGYGYTF. CDR3 nucleotide sequence: TGTGCCAGCAGCTACTCACCGACTGGATATGGCTACACCTTC.

This sequence joins TRBV21-1 and TRBJ1-2; the D call in the table, TRBD1, was not verified against the DNA. TRBV21-1 is listed as a pseudogene. The CDR3 extends over 16 amino acids. CDR3 nucleotide sequence: TGTGCCAGCAGCAAATGGGACAGGCAAGACCTCTATGGCTACACCTTC. It encodes CASSKWDRQDLYGYTF.

This sequence joins TRBV29-1 and TRBJ2-7; no reliable D call. The V gene's germline CDR1 is SQVTM and CDR2 ANQGSEA. V gave up 6 bases and J gave up 2 bases, with 14 bases separating them. The CDR3 has 13 amino acids. DNA for the CDR3: TGCAGCGTCGGGTCAGGCAATCCCTACGAGCAGTACTTC. Its translation is CSVGSGNPYEQYF.

This clone was found a few times. The V call is TRBV27, the J call TRBJ2-1, with a weak D call TRBD2 (5 bases). V lost 8 bases to trimming and J lost 0 bases, with 14 bases between them. The CDR3 sequence is 15 residues long. CDR1 MNHEY and CDR2 SMNVEV come from the germline V gene (reference sequence). The CDR3: CASASVDFSYNEQFF. CDR3 sequence (DNA): TGTGCCAGCGCCTCGGTGGACTTCTCCTACAATGAGCAGTTCTTC.

The rearrangement uses TRBV5-8 and TRBJ2-7; 8 bases align to TRBD1. Trimming cost V 4 bases and J 2 bases; bases outside gene matches: 8. The length of the CDR3 is 15 residues. Germline values: CDR1 SGHTS, CDR2 YDEGEE. CDR3 nucleotides: TGTGCCAGCAGCCGTATATGGGACAGGCCCTACGAGCAGTACTTC. As protein: CASSRIWDRPYEQYF.

This clone was counted only a few times. CDR3 region: CASSQQDRVSYEQYF. CDR3 coding DNA: TGCGCCAGCAGCCAACAGGACAGGGTGTCCTACGAGCAGTACTTC. The chain has TRBV4-1 and TRBJ2-7; 8 positions agree with TRBD1. Germline loops: CDR1 MGHRA, CDR2 YSYEKL. This CDR3 has 15 residues. V dropped 2 bases and J dropped 1; count of bases not matched to a gene: 4.